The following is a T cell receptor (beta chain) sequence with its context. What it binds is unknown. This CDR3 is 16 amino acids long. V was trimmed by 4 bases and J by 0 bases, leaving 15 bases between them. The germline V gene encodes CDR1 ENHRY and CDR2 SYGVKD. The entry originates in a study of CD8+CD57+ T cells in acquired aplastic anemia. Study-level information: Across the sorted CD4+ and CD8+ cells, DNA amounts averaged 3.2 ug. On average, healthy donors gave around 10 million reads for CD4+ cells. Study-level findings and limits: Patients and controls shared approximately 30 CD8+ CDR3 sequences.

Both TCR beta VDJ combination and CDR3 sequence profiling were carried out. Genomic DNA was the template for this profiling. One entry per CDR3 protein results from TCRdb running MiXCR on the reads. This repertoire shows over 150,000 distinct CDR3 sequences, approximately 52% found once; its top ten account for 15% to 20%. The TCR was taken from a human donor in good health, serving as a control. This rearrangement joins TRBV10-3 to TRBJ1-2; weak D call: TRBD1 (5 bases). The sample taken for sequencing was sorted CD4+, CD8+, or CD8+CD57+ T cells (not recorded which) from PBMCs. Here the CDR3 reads CAISVGGSGANYGYTF. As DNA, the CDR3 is TGTGCCATCAGTGTTGGGGGATCGGGGGCTAACTATGGCTACACCTTC.